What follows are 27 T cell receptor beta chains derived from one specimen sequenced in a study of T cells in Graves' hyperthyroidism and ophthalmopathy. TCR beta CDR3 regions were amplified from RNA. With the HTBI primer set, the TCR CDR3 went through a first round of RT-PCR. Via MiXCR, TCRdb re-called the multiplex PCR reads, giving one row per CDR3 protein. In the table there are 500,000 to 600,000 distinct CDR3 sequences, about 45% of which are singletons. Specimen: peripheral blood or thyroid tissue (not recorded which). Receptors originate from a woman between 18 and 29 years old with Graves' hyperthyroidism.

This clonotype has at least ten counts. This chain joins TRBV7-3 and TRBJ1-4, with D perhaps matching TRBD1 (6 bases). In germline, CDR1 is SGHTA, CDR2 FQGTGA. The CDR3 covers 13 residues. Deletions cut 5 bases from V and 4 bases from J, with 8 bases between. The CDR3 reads CASSRGHNEKLFF. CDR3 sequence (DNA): TGTGCCAGCAGCCGGGGACATAATGAAAAACTGTTTTTT. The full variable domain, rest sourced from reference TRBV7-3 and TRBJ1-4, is GAGVSQTPSNKVTEKGKYVELRCDPISGHTALYWYRQSLGQGPEFLIYFQGTGAADDSGLPNDRFFAVRPEGSVSTLKIQRTERGDSAVYLCASSRGHNEKLFFGSGTQLSVL.

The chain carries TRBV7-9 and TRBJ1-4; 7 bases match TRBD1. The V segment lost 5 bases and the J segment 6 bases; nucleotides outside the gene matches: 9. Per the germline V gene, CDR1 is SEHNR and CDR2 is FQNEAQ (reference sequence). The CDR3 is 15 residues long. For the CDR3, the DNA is TGTGCCAGCAGCGGCCGGGACAGTAGTTATGAAAAACTGTTTTTT. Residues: CASSGRDSSYEKLFF.

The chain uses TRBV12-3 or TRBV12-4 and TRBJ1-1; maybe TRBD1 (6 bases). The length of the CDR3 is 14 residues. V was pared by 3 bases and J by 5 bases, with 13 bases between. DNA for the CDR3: TGTGCCAGCAGTTTGGGGGGCCAGGGGACTGAAGCTTTCTTT. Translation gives CASSLGGQGTEAFF.

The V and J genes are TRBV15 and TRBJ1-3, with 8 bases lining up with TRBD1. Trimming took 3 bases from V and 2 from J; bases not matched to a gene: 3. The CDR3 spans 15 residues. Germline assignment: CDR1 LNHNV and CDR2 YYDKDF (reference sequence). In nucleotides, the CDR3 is TGTGCCACCAGCAGTCCGACAGGGGCTGGAAACACCATATATTTT. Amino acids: CATSSPTGAGNTIYF.

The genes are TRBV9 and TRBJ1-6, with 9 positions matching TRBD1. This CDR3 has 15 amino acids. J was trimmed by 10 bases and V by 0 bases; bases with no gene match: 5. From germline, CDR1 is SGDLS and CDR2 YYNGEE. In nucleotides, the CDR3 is TGTGCCAGCAGCGTAGGGGGACAGGGTCGATCACCCCTCCACTTT. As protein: CASSVGGQGRSPLHF.

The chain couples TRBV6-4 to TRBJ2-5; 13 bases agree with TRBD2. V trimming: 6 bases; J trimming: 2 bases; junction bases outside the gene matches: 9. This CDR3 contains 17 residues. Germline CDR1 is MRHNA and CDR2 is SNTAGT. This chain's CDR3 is CASRTGTSGIPQETQYF. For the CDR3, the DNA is TGTGCCAGCAGGACCGGGACTAGCGGGATCCCACAAGAGACCCAGTACTTC.

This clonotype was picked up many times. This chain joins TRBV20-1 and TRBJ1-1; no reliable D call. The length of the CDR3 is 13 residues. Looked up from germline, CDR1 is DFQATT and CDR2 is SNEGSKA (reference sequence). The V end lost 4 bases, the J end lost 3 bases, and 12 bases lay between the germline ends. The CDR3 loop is CSATRTDYTEAFF. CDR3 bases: TGCAGTGCTACCAGGACGGACTACACTGAAGCTTTCTTT.

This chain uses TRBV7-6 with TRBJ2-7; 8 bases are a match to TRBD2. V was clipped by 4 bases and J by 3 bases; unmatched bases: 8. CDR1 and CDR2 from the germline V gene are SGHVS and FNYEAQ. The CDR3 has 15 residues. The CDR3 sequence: CASSSRGGPFYEQYF. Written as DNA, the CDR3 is TGTGCCAGCAGCTCCCGGGGGGGGCCCTTCTACGAGCAGTACTTC.

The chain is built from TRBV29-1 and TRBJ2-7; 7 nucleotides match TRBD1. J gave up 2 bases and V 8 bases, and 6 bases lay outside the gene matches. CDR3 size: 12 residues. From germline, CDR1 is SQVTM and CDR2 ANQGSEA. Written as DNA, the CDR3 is TGCAGCCAGGGACAGCGGACCTACGAGCAGTACTTC. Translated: CSQGQRTYEQYF.

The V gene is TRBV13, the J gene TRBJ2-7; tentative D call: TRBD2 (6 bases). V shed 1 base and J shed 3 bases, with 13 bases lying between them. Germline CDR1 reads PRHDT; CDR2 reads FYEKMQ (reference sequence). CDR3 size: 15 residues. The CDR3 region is CASSLDPTRFYEQYF. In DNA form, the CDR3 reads TGTGCCAGCAGCTTAGACCCGACTAGATTCTACGAGCAGTACTTC. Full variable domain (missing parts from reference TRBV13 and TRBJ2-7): AAGVIQSPRHLIKEKRETATLKCYPIPRHDTVYWYQQGPGQDPQFLISFYEKMQSDKGSIPDRFSAQQFSDYHSELNMSSLELGDSALYFCASSLDPTRFYEQYFGPGTRLTVT.

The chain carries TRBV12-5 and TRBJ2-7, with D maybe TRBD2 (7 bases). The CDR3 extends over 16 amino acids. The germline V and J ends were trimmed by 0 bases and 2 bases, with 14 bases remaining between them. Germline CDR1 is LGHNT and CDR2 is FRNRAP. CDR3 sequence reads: CASGLVGGGGPYEQYF. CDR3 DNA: TGTGCTAGTGGTTTGGTAGGAGGGGGAGGGCCCTACGAGCAGTACTTC.

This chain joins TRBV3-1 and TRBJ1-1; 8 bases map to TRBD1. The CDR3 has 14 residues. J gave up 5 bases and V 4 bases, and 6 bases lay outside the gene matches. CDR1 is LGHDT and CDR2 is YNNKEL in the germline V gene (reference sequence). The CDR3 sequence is CASSPNRGGTEAFF. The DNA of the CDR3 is TGTGCCAGCAGCCCCAACAGGGGGGGGACTGAAGCTTTCTTT.

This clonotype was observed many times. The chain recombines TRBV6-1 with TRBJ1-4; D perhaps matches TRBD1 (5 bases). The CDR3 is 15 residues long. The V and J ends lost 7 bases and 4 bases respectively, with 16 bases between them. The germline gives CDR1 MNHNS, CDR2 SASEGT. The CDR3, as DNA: TGTGCCAGCACCCCAGGGCATCAACTTAATGAAAAACTGTTTTTT. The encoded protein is CASTPGHQLNEKLFF.

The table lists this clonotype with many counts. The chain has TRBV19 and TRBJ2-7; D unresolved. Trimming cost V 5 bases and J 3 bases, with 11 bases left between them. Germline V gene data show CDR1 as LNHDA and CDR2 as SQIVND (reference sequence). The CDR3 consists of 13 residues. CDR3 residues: CASSVAKRYEQYF. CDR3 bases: TGTGCCAGTAGTGTGGCCAAGCGCTACGAGCAGTACTTC.

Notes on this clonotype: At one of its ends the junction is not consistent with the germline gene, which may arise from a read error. CDR3 region: CASSRPHRGKNEKLLF. As DNA, the CDR3 is TGCGCCAGCAGCCGCCCGCACCGGGGAAAAAATGAAAAACTGCTTTTT. The rearrangement joins TRBV4-1 to TRBJ1-4; D is undetermined. Germline values: CDR1 MGHRA, CDR2 YSYEKL. This CDR3 has 16 amino acids.

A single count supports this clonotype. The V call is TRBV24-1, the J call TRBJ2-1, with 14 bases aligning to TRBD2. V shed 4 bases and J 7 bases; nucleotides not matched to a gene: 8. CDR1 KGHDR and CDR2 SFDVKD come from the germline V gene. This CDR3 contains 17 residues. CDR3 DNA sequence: TGTGCCACCAGTGACATGGGGACTAGCGGGAGTGGGAATGAGCAGTTCTTC. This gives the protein CATSDMGTSGSGNEQFF.

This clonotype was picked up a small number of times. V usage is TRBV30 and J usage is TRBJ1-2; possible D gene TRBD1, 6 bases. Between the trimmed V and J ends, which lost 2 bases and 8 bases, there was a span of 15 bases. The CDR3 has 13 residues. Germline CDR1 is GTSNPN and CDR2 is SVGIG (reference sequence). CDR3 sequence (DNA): TGTGCCTGGAGTTTAGACACAGGGAACGGCTACACCTTC. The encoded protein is CAWSLDTGNGYTF.

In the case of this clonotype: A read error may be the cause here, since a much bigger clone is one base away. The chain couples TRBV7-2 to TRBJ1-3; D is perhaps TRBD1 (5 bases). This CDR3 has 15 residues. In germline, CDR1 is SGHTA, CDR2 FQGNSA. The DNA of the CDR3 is TGTGCCAGCAGCTATTTGAGGGGAGGAGGAAACGCCATATATTTT. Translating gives CASSYLRGGGNAIYF.

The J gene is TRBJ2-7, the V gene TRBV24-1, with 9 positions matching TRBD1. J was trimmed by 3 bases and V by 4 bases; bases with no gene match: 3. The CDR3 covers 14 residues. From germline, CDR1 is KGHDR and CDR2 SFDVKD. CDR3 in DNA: TGTGCCACCAGTGACCGGACAGGGGTCTACGAGCAGTACTTC. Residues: CATSDRTGVYEQYF.

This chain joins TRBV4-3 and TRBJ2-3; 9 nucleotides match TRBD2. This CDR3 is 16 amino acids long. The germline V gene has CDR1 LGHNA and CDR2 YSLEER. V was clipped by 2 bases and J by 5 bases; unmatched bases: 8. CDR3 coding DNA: TGCGCCAGCAGCCAATTTAGCGGGGGCCAGGGAGATACGCAGTATTTT. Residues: CASSQFSGGQGDTQYF.

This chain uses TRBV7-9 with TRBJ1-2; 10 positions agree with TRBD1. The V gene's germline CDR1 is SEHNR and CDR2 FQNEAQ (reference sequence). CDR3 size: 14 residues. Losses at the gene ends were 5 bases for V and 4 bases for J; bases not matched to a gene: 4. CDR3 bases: TGTGCCAGCAGCGCTAGGGACAGGGGCTATGGCTACACCTTC. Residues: CASSARDRGYGYTF.

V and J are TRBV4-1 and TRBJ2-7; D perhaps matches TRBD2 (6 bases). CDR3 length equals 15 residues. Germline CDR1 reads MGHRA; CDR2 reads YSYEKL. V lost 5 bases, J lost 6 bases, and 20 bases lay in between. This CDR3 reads CASSLSPSSVTEQYF. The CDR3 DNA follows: TGCGCCAGCAGCTTGTCCCCTTCTAGCGTTACCGAGCAGTACTTC.

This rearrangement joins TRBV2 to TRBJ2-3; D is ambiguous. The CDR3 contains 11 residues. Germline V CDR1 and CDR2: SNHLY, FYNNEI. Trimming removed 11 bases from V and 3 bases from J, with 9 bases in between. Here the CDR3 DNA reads TGTGCCGGGAAAGAAACAGATACGCAGTATTTT. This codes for CAGKETDTQYF.

The chain's CDR3 is CASSPGGDQPQQYF. CDR3 sequence (DNA): TGTGCCAGCAGTCCCGGGGGGGACCAGCCCCAGCAGTACTTC. The chain is built from TRBV6-1 and TRBJ2-7; 8 positions agree with TRBD2. This CDR3 region has 14 residues. Germline V gene data show CDR1 as MNHNS and CDR2 as SASEGT. The V segment lost 5 bases and the J segment 8 bases; nucleotides outside the gene matches: 11.

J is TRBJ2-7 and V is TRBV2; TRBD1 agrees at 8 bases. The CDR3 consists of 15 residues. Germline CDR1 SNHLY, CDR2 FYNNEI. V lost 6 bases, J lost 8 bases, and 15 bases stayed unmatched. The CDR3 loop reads CASRDGQGGQPQQYF. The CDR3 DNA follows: TGTGCCAGCAGGGACGGACAGGGAGGACAGCCCCAGCAGTACTTC.

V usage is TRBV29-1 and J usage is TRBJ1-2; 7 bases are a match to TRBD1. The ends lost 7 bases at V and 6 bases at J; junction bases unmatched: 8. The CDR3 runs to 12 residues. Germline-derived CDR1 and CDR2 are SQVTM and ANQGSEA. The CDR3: CSAPGTVDGYTF. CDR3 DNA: TGCAGCGCCCCCGGGACAGTGGATGGCTACACCTTC.

CDR3 coding DNA: TGTGCCTGGAGTGTTCGCTACCGGATCGGCGGGGAGCTGTTTTTT. This sequence encodes CAWSVRYRIGGELFF. This sequence joins TRBV30 and TRBJ2-2; D is unclear. CDR1 is GTSNPN and CDR2 is SVGIG in the germline V gene (reference sequence). Trimming shortened V by 0 bases and J by 7 bases, and 15 bases separated the two germline ends. The CDR3 is made up of 15 amino acids.